The rows below give T cell receptor beta chains drawn from one sample of a study of blood T cell repertoires in COVID-19. Method: immunoSEQ multiplex PCR; TCRdb's copy keeps in-frame clones and lacks some. The table has 300,000 to 350,000 clones, approximately 86% seen once. The sequenced material came from peripheral blood. These receptors all stem from a man aged 18 to 29 with active or convalescent COVID-19. Each CDR3 is given with its conserved first and last residue. The order of the fields is clone size, D gene, V gene, J gene, CDR3 DNA, CDR3 protein. D genes are given only for firm matches. Where a row states a size, it is once, few, many or the class of an expanded clone; other rows omit it.

>NA|TRBD1|TRBV10-3|TRBJ2-2
TGTGCCACCTCACGTCGGGACAGGGATACACAACCTGACACCGGGGAGCTGTTTTTT
CATSRRDRDTQPDTGELFF
>NA|TRBD1|TRBV6-5|TRBJ2-7
TGTGCCAGCAGTTACGTTAGGGACAGAGGCTACGAGCAGTACTTC
CASSYVRDRGYEQYF
>NA|TRBD2|TRBV24-1|TRBJ2-1
TGTGCCACCAGTGAGACGGGAGGAGTAATCACCTACAATGAGCAGTTCTTC
CATSETGGVITYNEQFF
>NA|NA|TRBV7-8|TRBJ2-3
TGTGCCAGCAGCTCCACCTACAGCGGGGATACGCAGTATTTT
CASSSTYSGDTQYF
>NA|NA|TRBV9|TRBJ1-5
TGTGCCAGCAGCGCGTCTGACAAATGGCCACCAAATCAGCCCCAGCATTTT
CASSASDKWPPNQPQHF
>once|TRBD1|TRBV29-1|TRBJ1-1
TGCAGCGTGCGGACAGGGCAGAACACTGAAGCTTTCTTT
CSVRTGQNTEAFF
>NA|TRBD1|TRBV29-1|TRBJ2-1
TGCAGCGTGCGGGGACAGGGGGCAAAACGGACCTACAATGAGCAGTTCTTC
CSVRGQGAKRTYNEQFF
>few|TRBD1|TRBV3-1/TRBV3-2|TRBJ2-2
TGTGCCAGCAGCCACCGGACAGGGGGTCGGACCGGGGAGCTGTTTTTT
CASSHRTGGRTGELFF
>few|NA|TRBV18|TRBJ1-5
TGTGCCAGCTCGTTGAGTCGACTTCAAGGGGGCAATCAGCCCCAGCATTTT
CASSLSRLQGGNQPQHF
>NA|NA|TRBV7-9|TRBJ1-2
TGTGCCAGCAGCTTAGATCAGGGGTCTTATGGCTACACCTTC
CASSLDQGSYGYTF
>NA|NA|TRBV7-2|TRBJ2-7
TGTGCCAGCAGCGAAGGCAGGTCCTACGAGCAGTACTTC
CASSEGRSYEQYF
>NA|TRBD1|TRBV10-3|TRBJ1-2
TGTGCCATCAGTGAGTCAAGGACAGGGCAATATGGCTACACCTTC
CAISESRTGQYGYTF
>NA|NA|TRBV20-1|TRBJ2-7
TGCAGTGCTAGTGGTTGGACTTTATACGAGCAGTACTTC
CSASGWTLYEQYF
>NA|TRBD2|TRBV7-8|TRBJ2-2
TGTGCCAGCAGCGCAGGACTAGCGGGAGTATTCGGGGAGCTGTTTTTT
CASSAGLAGVFGELFF
>NA|NA|TRBV7-2|TRBJ1-4
TGTGCCAGCAGCTCAAGACAGGCAACTAATGAAAAACTGTTTTTT
CASSSRQATNEKLFF
>NA|NA|TRBV6-4|TRBJ1-1
TGTGCCAGCAGTGTTCTAGCAGGCACTGAAGCTTTCTTT
CASSVLAGTEAFF
>once|TRBD1|TRBV11-2|TRBJ2-5
TGTGCCAGCAGCTGGGGGGGACAGGGCCGAGGGAGGCAGTACTTC
CASSWGGQGRGRQYF
>NA|TRBD1|TRBV4-1|TRBJ1-1
TGCGCCAGCAGCCAACCTGGGGGGACAGGGTGGAACACTGAAGCTTTCTTT
CASSQPGGTGWNTEAFF
>once|TRBD2|TRBV19|TRBJ2-5
TGTGCCAGTAGTATTACAGCGGGAGCTTTGAGGCAAGAGACCCAGTACTTC
CASSITAGALRQETQYF
>NA|TRBD2|TRBV11-1|TRBJ2-3
TGTGCCAGCAGCTCGACTAGCGGGACTACAGATACGCAGTATTTT
CASSSTSGTTDTQYF
>NA|TRBD2|TRBV7-2|TRBJ2-7
TGTGCCAGCAGCGGGTGGACTAGCGGCCTCTCCTACGAGCAGTACTTC
CASSGWTSGLSYEQYF
>NA|TRBD2|TRBV27|TRBJ2-1
TGTGCCAGCAGTTTATCTAGCGGGAGGACCGGCAATGAGCAGTTCTTC
CASSLSSGRTGNEQFF
>NA|TRBD1|TRBV28|TRBJ2-6
TGTGCCAGCAGTCTGACAGGGTCTGGCTCTGGGGCCAACGTCCTGACTTTC
CASSLTGSGSGANVLTF
>NA|TRBD2|TRBV7-2|TRBJ2-3
TGTGCCAGCAGCCCCCTAGCGGGAGTCACAGATACGCAGTATTTT
CASSPLAGVTDTQYF
>NA|NA|TRBV2|TRBJ2-1
TGTGCCAGCAGACTTTTGGCGGGACCGAGGGGCAATGAGCAGTTCTTC
CASRLLAGPRGNEQFF
>NA|NA|TRBV5-1|TRBJ2-7
TGCGCCAGCAGCTTGGGAGGGGGCGAGCAGTACTTC
CASSLGGGEQYF
>NA|NA|TRBV19|TRBJ1-3
TGTGCCAGTAGTAGGCAGGGGAAGAACGCTGGAAACACCATATATTTT
CASSRQGKNAGNTIYF